In this sample, the clone carrying this T cell receptor (beta chain) turned up a few times. The antigen remains unidentified. Produced via immunoSEQ multiplex PCR; TCRdb's table is partial and in-frame only. The table records under 200,000 clones, about 86% of them present only once. These data belong to a study of cytomegalovirus exposure and HLA in healthy donors. Trimming removed 4 bases from V and 4 bases from J, with 16 bases in between. CDR3 size: 15 residues. Germline V gene data show CDR1 as MNHEY and CDR2 as SMNVEV (reference sequence). Findings and limits, study-wide: Rarity marked most TCR sequences, yet some public TCRs occurred in many donors. Diagnosis of cytomegalovirus status made by the classifier reportedly showed high specificity and sensitivity.

The sequencing input was PBMCs. This chain connects TRBV27 to TRBJ1-2; tentatively, D is TRBD1 (6 bases). The source is a woman in her 30s in good health and CMV-seronegative. CDR3 in amino acids: CASSSGTRGLYGYTF. DNA for the CDR3: TGTGCCAGCAGTTCTGGGACAAGGGGACTCTATGGCTACACCTTC.